This T cell receptor beta chain was identified during a study of T cell changes during pregnancy in multiple sclerosis. V was cut by 4 bases and J by 7 bases, with 23 bases left in between. The CDR3 covers 16 residues. Germline values: CDR1 MNHNS, CDR2 SASEGT. Data came from immunoSEQ multiplex PCR; TCRdb stores just in-frame clones and leaves some out. The repertoire includes approximately 69,000 clones, about 91% of them detected once, and 0.25% to 0.3% sits in the top ten. Sample: CD4+ T cells from peripheral blood mononuclear cells, taken in the third trimester of pregnancy. This clonotype was sampled from a female donor in good health, enrolled as a control in a pregnancy study. The chain joins TRBV6-1 to TRBJ2-7; possibly TRBD2 for D (5 bases). CDR3 amino acids: CASSANDPGKWWEQYF. The CDR3 region has the DNA TGTGCCAGCAGTGCCAACGACCCGGGGAAATGGTGGGAGCAGTACTTC.